The entry that follows covers one T cell receptor (beta chain) sequence. The data originate from a study of blood T cell repertoires in COVID-19. In the original workflow: Amplification of reference gene primers provided the estimated nucleated cell counts. The data were produced by immunoSEQ multiplex PCR, yet TCRdb's version contains in-frame clones alone and is incomplete. V and J calls and clone size come straight from that table; D and trimming were deduced from the DNA. The sample consists of approximately 150,000 clones, 84% of them appearing once. Participants came from fewer than 25 US areas, aged about 18 to 95 years. Categorization into cohorts depended on clinical history that participants reported. Germline CDR1 SEHNR, CDR2 FQNEAQ (reference sequence). The CDR3 length is 15 residues. V shed 1 base and J shed 4 bases, with 13 bases lying between them.

This chain connects TRBV7-9 to TRBJ1-2; D may be TRBD1 (6 bases). The receptor comes from a man aged 35-49 years with acute COVID-19. The sequencing input was PBMCs or T cells enriched from blood (not recorded which). CDR3: CASSLVPTGVYGYTF. CDR3 sequence (DNA): TGTGCCAGCAGCTTAGTGCCGACAGGAGTCTATGGCTACACCTTC.